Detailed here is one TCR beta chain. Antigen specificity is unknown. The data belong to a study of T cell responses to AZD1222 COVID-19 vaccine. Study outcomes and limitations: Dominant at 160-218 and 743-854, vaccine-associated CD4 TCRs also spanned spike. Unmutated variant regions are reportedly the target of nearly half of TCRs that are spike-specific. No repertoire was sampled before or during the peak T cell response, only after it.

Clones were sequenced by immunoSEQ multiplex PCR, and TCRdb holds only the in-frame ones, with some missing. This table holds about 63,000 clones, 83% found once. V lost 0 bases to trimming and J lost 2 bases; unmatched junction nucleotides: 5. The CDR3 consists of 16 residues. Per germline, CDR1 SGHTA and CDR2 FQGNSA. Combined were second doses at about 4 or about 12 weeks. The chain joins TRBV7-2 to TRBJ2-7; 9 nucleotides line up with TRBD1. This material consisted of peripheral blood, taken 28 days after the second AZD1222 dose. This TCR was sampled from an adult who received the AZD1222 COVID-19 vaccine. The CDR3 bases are TGTGCCAGCAGCTTAGCCACCGGACAGGGGACCTACGAGCAGTACTTC. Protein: CASSLATGQGTYEQYF.